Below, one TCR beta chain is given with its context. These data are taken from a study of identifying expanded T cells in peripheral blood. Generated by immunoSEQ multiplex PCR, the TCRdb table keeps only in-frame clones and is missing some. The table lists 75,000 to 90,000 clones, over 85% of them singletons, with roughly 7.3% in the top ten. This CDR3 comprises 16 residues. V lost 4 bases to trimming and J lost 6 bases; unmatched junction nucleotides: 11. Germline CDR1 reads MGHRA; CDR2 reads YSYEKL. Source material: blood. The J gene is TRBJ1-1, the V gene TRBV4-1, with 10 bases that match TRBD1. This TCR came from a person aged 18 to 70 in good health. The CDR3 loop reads CASSLLQRDRGAEAFF. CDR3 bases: TGCGCCAGCAGCCTCCTACAGCGGGACAGGGGCGCTGAAGCTTTCTTT.